Sequencing of this TCR beta chain was carried out in a study of human T cells and chemical hapten exposure. On the study more broadly: Per-sample TCR yields varied mainly from small pooled library volume differences. The study, taken as a whole, reports: PT1 expanded TCR counts correlated positively with patch test score.

Notes on this clonotype: As yet, its antigen is unknown.

Looked up from germline, CDR1 is MDHEN and CDR2 is SYDVKM. CDR3 length: 19 amino acids. V was pared by 5 bases and J by 0 bases, with 10 bases of the junction left unmatched. The time point was: patch test 1, 2 weeks after DPC sensitization. Sample treatment: therapeutic diphenylcyclopropenone sensitization with weekly scalp DPC. The authors extracted total RNA from unfractionated whole blood. Methods used by the authors: A per-sample median of around 100,000 TCRs was observed, with a range of about 20,000 to 700,000. TCRdb called the RACE reads again in MiXCR, with one record for every CDR3 protein. The V and J calls were not made by the authors but by TCRdb's processing. The table has approximately 74,000 distinct CDR3 sequences, about 31% seen once.

Here the sequenced sample was whole blood, taken in connection with sensitization to the hapten diphenylcyclopropenone (DPC). The clonotype originates from a man between 40 and 49 years old with alopecia areata. Some clones in this sample may be carry-over from other donors' samples. The V and J genes are TRBV28 and TRBJ2-4; 13 positions match TRBD2. The CDR3: CASSPSGLAGLLAKNIQYF. CDR3 bases: TGTGCCAGCAGTCCATCGGGACTAGCGGGGTTGCTAGCCAAAAACATTCAGTACTTC. Supplemented by reference TRBV28 and TRBJ2-4, the full variable domain reads DVKVTQSSRYLVKRTGEKVFLECVQDMDHENMFWYRQDPGLGLRLIYFSYDVKMKEKGDIPEGYSVSREKKERFSLILESASTNQTSMYLCASSPSGLAGLLAKNIQYFGAGTRLSVL.